This TCR beta chain was captured by sequencing in a study of beta chain features in type 1 diabetes. The overall study: Across the samples, about 110,000,000 sorted cells were examined in total. The study, taken as a whole, reports: Within each of all four CD4+ subsets, Type 1 diabetes patients had TCRB CDR3s that were moderately but significantly shorter. Across patients, naive, central memory and Treg TCRB repertoires exhibited apparently greater similarity than was observed across healthy donors.

This clone turned up a few times. The antigen is undetermined. Germline loops: CDR1 SEHNR, CDR2 FQNEAQ (reference sequence). The CDR3 is 13 amino acids. The ends were cut back, 4 bases at V and 4 bases at J, with 9 bases in the middle. The entirety of the isolated RNA underwent reverse transcription, so expressed TCRB transcripts were sequenced. There were several million reads on average in the naive, central memory and regulatory T cell samples. Data came from immunoSEQ multiplex PCR; TCRdb stores just in-frame clones and leaves some out. The data show about 650,000 clones, with 9.5% to 15% seen just once and more than 0.1% held by the top ten. CD4+ naive, central memory, regulatory and stem cell-like memory subsets were isolated by sorting on CD45RO/CCR7/CD25/CD127/CD95/CD27.

This clonotype originated in a man aged 30 to 45 with type 1 diabetes. The genes are TRBV7-9 and TRBJ2-3; D is perhaps TRBD2 (5 bases). Source material: naive CD4+ T cells from blood. The CDR3 region has the DNA TGTGCCAGCAGCTCCGGAGGTGCAGATACGCAGTATTTT. Its protein is CASSSGGADTQYF.